The clone carrying this T cell receptor beta chain occurred a few times. Its antigen is not known. This record belongs to a study of T cells in narcolepsy. Study-level information: Patients with NT1 or NT2 and healthy control donors were enrolled. Findings and limits, study-wide: Same-patient CSF and blood CD4+ T cell clonotypes included HCRT-specific and TRIB2-specific autoreactive ones. Healthy controls reportedly lacked the autoreactive clonotypes serially found in patients' blood.

The data were produced by immunoSEQ multiplex PCR, yet TCRdb's version contains in-frame clones alone and is incomplete. The top ten clones hold approximately 3.8% of a sample with 30,000 to 35,000 clones, roughly 80% of them seen once. The receptor was derived from a human donor in good health. Sequenced material: memory (CD45RA-) CD4+ T cells from blood.

The CDR3 DNA sequence: TGTGCCAGCAGTTTACGCGGCAATCAGCCCCAGCATTTT. Amino acid sequence: CASSLRGNQPQHF. The chain has TRBV6-5 and TRBJ1-5; unclear D gene. Germline-derived CDR1 and CDR2 are MNHEY and SVGAGI. The CDR3 sequence is 13 residues long. V was shortened by 4 bases and J by 2 bases, with 6 bases between the two germline ends.